This T cell receptor (beta chain) was recorded in a study of Ad26.COV2.S vaccination and SARS-CoV-2 variants. Whole-study results and caveats: There was reportedly substantial breadth in spike-specific CD8+ and CD4+ T cell responses after vaccination. Comparability of non-spike TCR breadth was observed across vaccine and placebo recipients.

This clone has only one observation. Its matching antigen is unknown. Looked up from germline, CDR1 is SGHRS and CDR2 is YFSETQ. V lost 0 bases, J lost 10 bases, and 12 bases lay in between. There are 13 residues in the CDR3. TCRdb's copy holds only in-frame clones and misses some; the assay was immunoSEQ multiplex PCR. The data show hundreds of thousands of clones, roughly 90% seen once. As to treatment: some 20 received Ad26.COV2.S at low or high dose, single or two shots; 5 received placebo; per-sample allocation not given. The samples were gathered on day 63 after the first injection of vaccine or placebo.

Here the sequenced sample was peripheral blood, taken in a trial of Ad26.COV2.S vaccine versus placebo. The sequence was collected from a person between 18 and 60 years old who received the Ad26.COV2.S COVID-19 vaccine or a placebo. The chain links TRBV5-1 to TRBJ2-3, with D possibly being TRBD2 (6 bases). CDR3 sequence reads: CASSLGLVGAQYF. The CDR3 DNA follows: TGCGCCAGCAGCTTGGGACTAGTTGGTGCGCAGTATTTT.